These 31 T cell receptor beta chains originate from one sample sequenced in a study of blood T cell repertoires in COVID-19. TCRdb keeps only in-frame clones here, not all; method: immunoSEQ multiplex PCR. The repertoire holds some 100,000 clones, with approximately 92% as singletons. Sequenced: peripheral blood. The source of these receptors is an older woman with active COVID-19.

The chain combines TRBV27 with TRBJ2-5, with 7 bases fitting TRBD2. The V gene end was trimmed by 6 bases and the J gene end by 4 bases; junction bases not matched to a gene: 8. The V gene's germline CDR1 is MNHEY and CDR2 SMNVEV (reference sequence). The CDR3 has 14 residues. The DNA of the CDR3 is TGTGCCAGCAGCTTGACGGGAGGCCCAGAGACCCAGTACTTC. Its translation: CASSLTGGPETQYF.

This chain links TRBV6-5 with TRBJ2-3; D gene unclear. Germline V gives CDR1 MNHEY, CDR2 SVGAGI. V lost 5 bases and J 3 bases, leaving 15 bases between the germline ends. The CDR3 length is 15 residues. CDR3 DNA: TGTGCCAGCAGTCTACAAGGCGGAAATACAGATACGCAGTATTTT. This sequence encodes CASSLQGGNTDTQYF.

The chain couples TRBV24-1 to TRBJ2-6, with a tentative D call TRBD1 (6 bases). Trimming stripped 6 bases from V and 3 bases from J, with 8 bases between. Germline V gene sequence: CDR1 KGHDR, CDR2 SFDVKD. The CDR3 contains 14 residues. CDR3 nucleotide sequence: TGTGCCACCAGTAGGGGGATTGGGGCCAACGTCCTGACTTTC. Its protein product is CATSRGIGANVLTF.

The rearrangement links TRBV18 to TRBJ1-1; 9 bases align to TRBD1. J gave up 4 bases and V 6 bases, and 9 bases lay outside the gene matches. Looked up from germline, CDR1 is KGHSH and CDR2 is LQKENI. This CDR3 is 15 amino acids long. The DNA for the CDR3 is TGTGCCAGCTCCCTTGGGACAGGGCGAGTCACTGAAGCTTTCTTT. It encodes CASSLGTGRVTEAFF.

Comment on this clone: Germline is not matched at one junction end, which may reflect a read error. The chain couples TRBV5-5 to TRBJ2-5, with 9 bases identical to TRBD1. Germline CDR1 SGHKS, CDR2 YYEKEE (reference sequence). There are 14 residues in the CDR3. The CDR3: CASTLGTGRETQYF. The CDR3 coding sequence is TGTGCCAGCACCTTGGGGACAGGGAGGGAGACCCAGTACTTC.

This chain connects TRBV10-3 to TRBJ1-6; D is undetermined. The CDR3 contains 13 residues. Trimming took off 0 bases at V and 9 bases at J, with 6 bases between the two ends. Germline V gene lookup returns CDR1 ENHRY and CDR2 SYGVKD. CDR3 amino acids: CAISESGSSPLHF. In nucleotides, the CDR3 is TGTGCCATCAGTGAGTCTGGTAGTTCACCCCTCCACTTT.

The chain is built from TRBV5-6 and TRBJ2-2; 8 bases fit TRBD2. CDR1 SGHDT and CDR2 YYEEEE come from the germline V gene. V shed 3 bases, J shed 4 bases, and the junction held 2 bases outside the gene matches. This CDR3 is built from 14 residues. CDR3 sequence (DNA): TGTGCCAGCAGCTACGGGGGGGGCACCGGGGAGCTGTTTTTT. This translates into CASSYGGGTGELFF.

The chain carries TRBV7-6 and TRBJ2-3, with unresolved D. Per germline, CDR1 SGHVS and CDR2 FNYEAQ. CDR3 length: 14 amino acids. V shed 5 bases and J shed 4 bases, with 13 bases lying between them. This chain's CDR3 is CASSPLDVPDTQYF. The CDR3 DNA reads TGTGCCAGCAGCCCGCTAGATGTCCCAGATACGCAGTATTTT.

The V and J genes are TRBV7-9 and TRBJ2-3, with TRBD2 as a possible D gene (5 bases). Germline V gene lookup returns CDR1 SEHNR and CDR2 FQNEAQ (reference sequence). V dropped 0 bases and J dropped 2 bases, with 6 bases sitting between them. The CDR3 covers 14 residues. DNA for the CDR3: TGTGCCAGCAGCTTAGCACTAGACACAGATACGCAGTATTTT. It yields the protein CASSLALDTDTQYF.

A single count supports this clone. V is TRBV3-1 (or the pseudogene TRBV3-2) and J is TRBJ1-1; a possible D gene is TRBD1 (6 bases). V was shortened by 4 bases and J by 0 bases, with 6 bases between the two germline ends. The CDR3 covers 13 residues. The germline V gene has CDR1 LGHDT and CDR2 YNNKEL (reference sequence). CDR3 bases: TGTGCCAGCAGCCGGACAGTGAACACTGAAGCTTTCTTT. Protein: CASSRTVNTEAFF.

The V gene is TRBV7-6, the J gene TRBJ1-4, with 9 bases matching TRBD1. The trim removed 6 bases at V and 14 bases at J, leaving 4 bases unmatched. The CDR3 has 11 amino acids. Germline V gene data show CDR1 as SGHVS and CDR2 as FNYEAQ. CDR3 nucleotides: TGTGCCAGCAGTCTTGGACAGGGGCTGTTTTTT. Translated, it gives CASSLGQGLFF.

The chain uses TRBV4-3 and TRBJ1-4; 10 nucleotides line up with TRBD1. The ends lost 1 base at V and 8 bases at J; junction bases unmatched: 10. CDR1 LGHNA and CDR2 YSLEER come from the germline V gene. The CDR3 totals 17 residues. The CDR3 nucleotides are TGCGCCAGCAGCCAAGCGGCGGGGGGGACAGGGGACGAAAAACTGTTTTTT. As protein: CASSQAAGGTGDEKLFF.

The V and J genes are TRBV19 and TRBJ1-5, with D hard to call. The CDR3 length is 13 residues. Trimming stripped 4 bases from V and 7 bases from J, with 11 bases between. The V gene's germline CDR1 is LNHDA and CDR2 SQIVND (reference sequence). The CDR3 DNA is TGTGCCAGTAGTAATCGAAACATCCAGCCCCAGCATTTT. Amino acid sequence: CASSNRNIQPQHF.

The rearrangement links TRBV15 to TRBJ1-3; 7 nucleotides line up with TRBD1. The V and J ends lost 4 bases and 2 bases, in that order; junction bases with no gene match: 8. CDR3 length: 16 residues. CDR1 is LNHNV, CDR2 YYDKDF, per germline (reference sequence). In nucleotides, the CDR3 is TGTGCCACCAGCAAGAGACAGGGACAAACTGGAAACACCATATATTTT. Encoded protein: CATSKRQGQTGNTIYF. Based on the CDR3 plus reference TRBV15 and TRBJ1-3, the full variable domain is DAMVIQNPRYQVTQFGKPVTLSCSQTLNHNVMYWYQQKSSQAPKLLFHYYDKDFNNEADTPDNFQSRRPNTSFCFLDIRSPGLGDTAMYLCATSKRQGQTGNTIYFGEGSWLTVV.

The gene calls are TRBV14 and TRBJ2-2; 7 bases line up with TRBD1. The J segment lost 0 bases and the V segment lost 2 bases, leaving 6 bases of the junction unmatched. This CDR3 is built from 17 residues. Per the germline V gene, CDR1 is SGHDN and CDR2 is FVKESK. CDR3: CASSQRTGLANTGELFF. The CDR3 nucleotides are TGTGCCAGCAGCCAAAGGACAGGACTTGCGAACACCGGGGAGCTGTTTTTT.

V gene TRBV5-4 combines with J gene TRBJ1-2; 7 bases map to TRBD1. The CDR3 length is 14 residues. Germline V gene sequence: CDR1 SGHNT, CDR2 YYREEE (reference sequence). V was pared by 3 bases and J by 5 bases, with 7 bases of the junction left unmatched. The CDR3 loop reads CASSSRTGGYGYTF. The CDR3 DNA reads TGTGCCAGCAGCTCTAGGACAGGAGGATATGGCTACACCTTC. Supplemented by reference TRBV5-4 and TRBJ1-2, the full variable domain reads ETGVTQSPTHLIKTRGQQVTLRCSSQSGHNTVSWYQQALGQGPQFIFQYYREEENGRGNFPPRFSGLQFPNYSSELNVNALELDDSALYLCASSSRTGGYGYTFGSGTRLTVV.

V and J are TRBV2 and TRBJ2-5, with D perhaps TRBD1 (5 bases). The germline CDR1 and CDR2 sequences are SNHLY and FYNNEI. The V end was cut by 7 bases, the J end by 2 bases, with 8 bases between. This CDR3 has 12 amino acids. The DNA for the CDR3 is TGTGCCAGCACTGGGGCACAAGAGACCCAGTACTTC. Translated, it gives CASTGAQETQYF.

The rearrangement uses TRBV4-1 and TRBJ2-7, with 8 bases aligning to TRBD2. With 0 bases clipped from V and 3 bases from J, the junction kept 19 bases outside the gene matches. Germline CDR1 and CDR2: MGHRA and YSYEKL. The CDR3 is 20 amino acids. The CDR3 nucleotides are TGCGCCAGCAGCCAAGACGCCGCGCAAGGGGGAGCGGGGGTACTCTACGAGCAGTACTTC. Translation gives CASSQDAAQGGAGVLYEQYF.

V gene TRBV7-3 combines with J gene TRBJ2-1, with 8 nucleotides matching TRBD2. Germline CDR1 is SGHTA and CDR2 is FQGTGA. The CDR3 sequence is 13 residues long. V trimming: 5 bases; J trimming: 7 bases; junction bases outside the gene matches: 4. The CDR3 DNA reads TGTGCCAGCAGCAGCGGGAGTTTGAATGAGCAGTTCTTC. Translation gives CASSSGSLNEQFF.

The chain links TRBV6-5 to TRBJ2-1; unclear D gene. The CDR3 spans 14 residues. The V end lost 6 bases, the J end lost 5 bases, and 14 bases lay between the germline ends. CDR1 and CDR2 (germline): MNHEY, SVGAGI. The CDR3 spells CASRRLAPHNEQFF. For the CDR3, the DNA is TGTGCCAGCAGACGACTTGCCCCCCACAATGAGCAGTTCTTC.

The rearrangement joins TRBV20-1 to TRBJ1-6; possible D gene TRBD1, 6 bases. The CDR3 has 15 residues. The germline V gene encodes CDR1 DFQATT and CDR2 SNEGSKA (reference sequence). Trimming cost V 3 bases and J 2 bases, with 11 bases left between them. The CDR3 is CSASREGAYNSPLHF. DNA for the CDR3: TGCAGTGCTAGTCGAGAGGGGGCCTATAATTCACCCCTCCACTTT.

The chain links TRBV2 to TRBJ2-2; 7 nucleotides align to TRBD2. This CDR3 comprises 13 residues. Germline V gene data show CDR1 as SNHLY and CDR2 as FYNNEI. The V gene end was trimmed by 10 bases and the J gene end by 4 bases; junction bases not matched to a gene: 6. CDR3 region: CATQREVTGELFF. CDR3 sequence (DNA): TGTGCCACCCAACGGGAGGTCACCGGGGAGCTGTTTTTT.

The V call is TRBV6-5, the J call TRBJ1-1; TRBD1 matches 7 bases. Germline CDR1 and CDR2: MNHEY and SVGAGI. CDR3 length: 16 residues. Trimming took 0 bases from V and 0 from J; bases not matched to a gene: 4. The CDR3 DNA follows: TGTGCCAGCAGTTACTCAGACAGGGTAATGAACACTGAAGCTTTCTTT. This encodes CASSYSDRVMNTEAFF.

The V call is TRBV5-1, the J call TRBJ1-1; D perhaps matches TRBD1 (5 bases). This CDR3 has 14 amino acids. In germline, CDR1 is SGHRS, CDR2 YFSETQ. The V gene lost 0 bases and the J gene lost 1 base, with 7 bases spanning the gap. The CDR3 coding sequence is TGCGCCAGCAGCTTGGCCACAGGGAACACTGAAGCTTTCTTT. It translates to CASSLATGNTEAFF. Together with reference TRBV5-1 and TRBJ1-1, the CDR3 gives the full variable domain: KAGVTQTPRYLIKTRGQQVTLSCSPISGHRSVSWYQQTPGQGLQFLFEYFSETQRNKGNFPGRFSGRQFSNSRSEMNVSTLELGDSALYLCASSLATGNTEAFFGQGTRLTVV.

The chain is built from TRBV27 and TRBJ1-3; D call uncertain. This CDR3 has 14 amino acids. V was cut by 6 bases and J by 0 bases, with 9 bases left in between. Looked up from germline, CDR1 is MNHEY and CDR2 is SMNVEV (reference sequence). This CDR3 reads CASRSVDSGNTIYF. The CDR3 region has the DNA TGTGCCAGCAGAAGCGTTGACTCTGGAAACACCATATATTTT.

The chain carries TRBV5-1 and TRBJ1-5; 7 bases are shared with TRBD1. The CDR3 runs to 16 residues. CDR1 SGHRS and CDR2 YFSETQ come from the germline V gene. V shed 4 bases, J shed 0 bases, and the junction held 7 bases outside the gene matches. Here the CDR3 reads CASSPGQAFSNQPQHF. Written as DNA, the CDR3 is TGCGCCAGCAGCCCAGGACAGGCATTTAGCAATCAGCCCCAGCATTTT.

This clone appeared a single time. The chain is built from TRBV15 and TRBJ1-2; 11 nucleotides agree with TRBD1. Unmatched junction bases numbered 5, after V lost 0 bases and J lost 2 bases. From germline, CDR1 is LNHNV and CDR2 YYDKDF (reference sequence). The CDR3 extends over 17 amino acids. The CDR3 region is CATSRDRDRGLNYGYTF. DNA of the CDR3: TGTGCCACCAGCAGAGATAGGGACAGGGGGTTGAACTATGGCTACACCTTC.

The genes are TRBV19 and TRBJ1-5, with D possibly TRBD1 on 6 matching bases. The germline CDR1 and CDR2 sequences are LNHDA and SQIVND (reference sequence). The CDR3 totals 15 residues. V lost 5 bases and J lost 1, with 12 bases in between. The DNA of the CDR3 is TGTGCCAGTAGTCCCAGGGGTTTGAGCAATCAGCCCCAGCATTTT. It specifies CASSPRGLSNQPQHF.

The chain combines TRBV28 with TRBJ1-5; D unresolved. This CDR3 has 14 amino acids. Germline V gene sequence: CDR1 MDHEN, CDR2 SYDVKM. V was pared by 1 base and J by 4 bases, with 8 bases between. The CDR3: CASSLSSRNQPQHF. The CDR3, as DNA: TGTGCCAGCAGTTTATCATCACGGAATCAGCCCCAGCATTTT.

This chain joins TRBV27 and TRBJ2-5, with a possible D match to TRBD1 (6 bases). The CDR3 length is 15 residues. CDR1 and CDR2 (germline): MNHEY, SMNVEV (reference sequence). Trimming left V 3 bases short and J 4 bases short, with 15 bases between. DNA for the CDR3: TGTGCCAGCAGTTTGGGGGCCTGGGGGCGAGAGACCCAGTACTTC. Protein product: CASSLGAWGRETQYF.

The V call is TRBV5-1, the J call TRBJ1-4; 8 positions agree with TRBD1. The V and J ends lost 3 bases and 8 bases, in that order; junction bases with no gene match: 3. CDR3 size: 13 residues. Germline CDR1 SGHRS, CDR2 YFSETQ. The CDR3 spells CASSSGGWEKLFF. CDR3 in DNA: TGCGCCAGCAGCTCAGGGGGCTGGGAAAAACTGTTTTTT.